This entry concerns a single T cell receptor beta chain. This sample was taken from a study of shared clonotypes between healthy human individuals. Only in-frame clones appear in the TCRdb table, and some are missing; sequencing was by immunoSEQ multiplex PCR. The table lists 2.5 million or so clones, more than 80% of them singletons. V was cut by 4 bases and J by 4 bases, with 13 bases left in between. The germline V gene encodes CDR1 MRHNA and CDR2 SNTAGT. The CDR3 extends over 14 amino acids. Sequenced material: naive CD4+ T cells sorted from blood. The subset was: CD45RA+ positively selected. This chain links TRBV6-4 with TRBJ1-1, with D perhaps matching TRBD1 (6 bases). The sequence derives from a man aged 18 to 35 in good health. The CDR3 loop is CASSAQGLGTEAFF. CDR3 DNA sequence: TGTGCCAGCAGTGCCCAGGGGTTGGGCACTGAAGCTTTCTTT.